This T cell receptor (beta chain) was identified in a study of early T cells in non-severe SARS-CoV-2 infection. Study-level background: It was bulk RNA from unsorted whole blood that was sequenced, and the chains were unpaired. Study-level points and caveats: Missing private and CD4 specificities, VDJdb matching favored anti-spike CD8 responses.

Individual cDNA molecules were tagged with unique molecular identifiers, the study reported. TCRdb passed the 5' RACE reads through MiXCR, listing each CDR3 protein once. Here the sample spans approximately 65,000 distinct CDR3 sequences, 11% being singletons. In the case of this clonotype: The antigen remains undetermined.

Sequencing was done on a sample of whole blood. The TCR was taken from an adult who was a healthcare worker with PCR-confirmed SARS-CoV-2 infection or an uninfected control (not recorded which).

CDR3 in amino acids: CASSWSGRATNNEQFF. The CDR3 nucleotides read TGTGCCAGCAGCTGGAGCGGGAGGGCCACTAACAATGAGCAGTTCTTC. The chain links TRBV13 to TRBJ2-1; 10 nucleotides align to TRBD2. The CDR3 covers 16 residues. The ends lost 4 bases at V and 5 bases at J; junction bases unmatched: 8. Per germline, CDR1 PRHDT and CDR2 FYEKMQ (reference sequence).